This TCR beta chain was recorded in a study of T cells in tuberculosis. Overall study: The T cells targeted glucose monomycolate, a mycobacterial lipid, via CD1B. General study findings and limits: GMM-specific TCRs were nearer to active tuberculosis alpha repertoires, suggesting expansion. Smaller alpha distances in active tuberculosis partly reflected shorter CDR3-alpha lengths.

TCRdb's table, derived via immunoSEQ multiplex PCR, lists solely in-frame clones and lacks some. The table records tens of thousands of clones, approximately 90% of them present only once. Points on this clone: The antigen is undetermined.

Sequences were obtained from PBMCs. The sequence was obtained from a donor aged 5-35 years with latent tuberculosis or without tuberculosis infection. Some clones in this sample may be carry-over from other donors' samples.

CDR3 amino acids: CASSYWTGYTDTQYF. CDR3 DNA: TGCGCCAGCAGCTACTGGACAGGGTACACAGATACGCAGTATTTT. The rearrangement uses TRBV5-1 and TRBJ2-3; 8 nucleotides align to TRBD1. Germline CDR1 is SGHRS and CDR2 is YFSETQ. The CDR3 is 15 residues long. The trim removed 3 bases at V and 2 bases at J, leaving 5 bases unmatched.